These 32 T cell receptor beta chains originate from one sample sequenced in a study of radiotherapy plus CTLA-4 blockade in lung cancer. Sequencing used immunoSEQ multiplex PCR; TCRdb keeps in-frame clones, though not all of them. The table includes approximately 89,000 clones, under 85% detected once. The source material was peripheral blood, sampled from a patient treated with radiotherapy plus ipilimumab. These receptors were obtained from a human donor with non-small cell lung cancer that progressed on radiotherapy plus ipilimumab.

This chain joins TRBV2 and TRBJ1-1; no definite D call. Trimming left V 5 bases short and J 1 base short, with 8 bases between. The CDR3 is 13 amino acids. Per germline, CDR1 SNHLY and CDR2 FYNNEI. The CDR3 sequence: CASSSTANTEAFF. The CDR3 DNA follows: TGTGCCAGCAGTAGTACAGCGAACACTGAAGCTTTCTTT.

This clone was counted once. The chain carries TRBV7-9 and TRBJ1-2; D is possibly TRBD1 (6 bases). The V end lost 6 bases, the J end lost 8 bases, and 19 bases lay between the germline ends. Germline CDR1 reads SEHNR; CDR2 reads FQNEAQ (reference sequence). The CDR3 extends over 14 amino acids. The CDR3 region has the DNA TGTGCCAGCAGTCAAAGAGCAGGGGTCGGCGGCTACACCTTC. Translating gives CASSQRAGVGGYTF.

The chain is built from TRBV5-1 and TRBJ1-1, with D tentatively TRBD1 (6 bases). Trimming removed 2 bases from V and 4 bases from J, with 18 bases in between. CDR1 is SGHRS, CDR2 YFSETQ, per germline. The CDR3 contains 16 residues. CDR3 sequence: CASSLQIGGAGTEAFF. CDR3 DNA: TGCGCCAGCAGCTTACAAATCGGGGGCGCGGGCACTGAAGCTTTCTTT.

This clone was seen just once. The rearrangement joins TRBV18 to TRBJ2-1; D ambiguous. This CDR3 has 14 amino acids. Germline V gives CDR1 KGHSH, CDR2 LQKENI. Deletions cut 5 bases from V and 8 bases from J, with 16 bases between. CDR3 sequence reads: CASSYASRADEQFF. CDR3 in DNA: TGTGCCAGCTCATACGCATCAAGGGCGGATGAGCAGTTCTTC.

The chain recombines TRBV2 with TRBJ1-2; D gene uncertain. The germline V gene has CDR1 SNHLY and CDR2 FYNNEI. The CDR3 length is 13 residues. Trimming removed 5 bases from V and 4 bases from J, with 11 bases in between. DNA for the CDR3: TGTGCCAGCAGTTACGAGGGCATCTATGGCTACACCTTC. Its protein product is CASSYEGIYGYTF.

This clone was recorded only once. The chain has TRBV7-2 and TRBJ2-7, with D possibly TRBD2 on 5 matching bases. Trimming removed 1 base at V and 0 bases at J, with 10 bases between. This CDR3 is built from 15 residues. Germline V gene lookup returns CDR1 SGHTA and CDR2 FQGNSA. As DNA, the CDR3 is TGTGCCAGCAGCTTAGGGGGAGCCTTCTCCTACGAGCAGTACTTC. This encodes CASSLGGAFSYEQYF. Full variable domain (outside the CDR3, taken from reference TRBV7-2 and TRBJ2-7): GAGVSQSPSNKVTEKGKDVELRCDPISGHTALYWYRQSLGQGLEFLIYFQGNSAPDKSGLPSDRFSAERTGGSVSTLTIQRTQQEDSAVYLCASSLGGAFSYEQYFGPGTRLTVT.

The rearrangement links TRBV11-3 to TRBJ2-2; maybe TRBD1 (6 bases). This CDR3 contains 15 residues. Trimming left V 3 bases short and J 2 bases short, with 10 bases between. CDR1 and CDR2 (germline): SGHNT, YENEEA. The CDR3: CASSLDSINTGELFF. In nucleotides, the CDR3 is TGTGCCAGCAGCTTGGACAGTATCAACACCGGGGAGCTGTTTTTT. Filled out from reference TRBV11-3 and TRBJ2-2, the complete variable domain reads EAGVVQSPRYKIIEKKQPVAFWCNPISGHNTLYWYLQNLGQGPELLIRYENEEAVDDSQLPKDRFSAERLKGVDSTLKIQPAELGDSAVYLCASSLDSINTGELFFGEGSRLTVL.

V gene TRBV9 combines with J gene TRBJ2-6; 8 positions agree with TRBD1. This CDR3 has 17 amino acids. The germline gives CDR1 SGDLS, CDR2 YYNGEE. Losses at the gene ends were 4 bases for V and 0 bases for J; bases not matched to a gene: 6. Here the CDR3 DNA reads TGTGCCAGCAGCCAGGGGGCAGTTATCTCTGGGGCCAACGTCCTGACTTTC. The encoded protein is CASSQGAVISGANVLTF.

This clone was observed once. This chain joins TRBV15 and TRBJ2-1; the match to TRBD2 covers 9 bases. J was trimmed by 4 bases and V by 2 bases; bases with no gene match: 3. CDR1 and CDR2 (germline): LNHNV, YYDKDF (reference sequence). The CDR3 contains 15 residues. The CDR3 loop reads CATSRSGGIYNEQFF. The CDR3 DNA reads TGTGCCACCAGCAGAAGCGGGGGGATTTACAATGAGCAGTTCTTC.

The chain joins TRBV6-1 to TRBJ1-5; D might be TRBD1 (5 bases). The CDR3 loop spans 15 amino acids. From germline, CDR1 is MNHNS and CDR2 SASEGT. V dropped 5 bases and J dropped 0 bases, with 11 bases sitting between them. CDR3 amino acids: CASSQGQLSNQPQHF. CDR3 sequence (DNA): TGTGCCAGCAGTCAAGGACAACTTAGCAATCAGCCCCAGCATTTT.

The CDR3 here is CASSAGANQPQHF. The CDR3 nucleotides read TGTGCCAGCAGTGCGGGGGCCAATCAGCCCCAGCATTTT. The chain joins TRBV6-1 to TRBJ1-5, with D possibly being TRBD1 (6 bases). The CDR3 is 13 amino acids. V was clipped by 4 bases and J by 3 bases, with 7 bases between them. Germline V lookup: CDR1 MNHNS, CDR2 SASEGT.

The chain has TRBV28 and TRBJ1-1; D gene ambiguous. V was shortened by 5 bases and J by 0 bases, with 13 bases between the two germline ends. This CDR3 spans 15 amino acids. Germline values: CDR1 MDHEN, CDR2 SYDVKM. CDR3 sequence reads: CASSSRVRMNTEAFF. The CDR3 DNA sequence: TGTGCCAGCAGTAGTAGGGTTCGAATGAACACTGAAGCTTTCTTT.

The V and J genes are TRBV7-2 and TRBJ1-5; D is unresolved. The CDR3 sequence is 13 residues long. V shed 1 base and J shed 4 bases, with 5 bases lying between them. CDR1 is SGHTA and CDR2 is FQGNSA in the germline V gene. The CDR3 DNA sequence: TGTGCCAGCAGCTTAGACGGGAATCAGCCCCAGCATTTT. Its translation is CASSLDGNQPQHF.

The chain has TRBV30 and TRBJ2-3, with unresolved D. Trimming cost V 8 bases and J 4 bases, with 10 bases left between them. CDR3 length: 11 amino acids. Germline CDR1 reads GTSNPN; CDR2 reads SVGIG (reference sequence). The CDR3 nucleotides are TGTGCCATGGCCGTGTCAGATACGCAGTATTTT. Amino acid sequence: CAMAVSDTQYF.

The chain recombines TRBV28 with TRBJ1-1; D might be TRBD1 (5 bases). The CDR3 totals 16 residues. The germline CDR1 and CDR2 sequences are MDHEN and SYDVKM. Trimming removed 3 bases at V and 1 base at J, with 15 bases between. CDR3: CASSFGAGNWNTEAFF. The CDR3 region has the DNA TGTGCCAGCAGTTTCGGGGCAGGGAATTGGAACACTGAAGCTTTCTTT.

This clone was seen once. The chain uses TRBV5-8 and TRBJ2-3; 8 nucleotides match TRBD2. The CDR3 totals 17 residues. Per germline, CDR1 SGHTS and CDR2 YDEGEE. Germline trimming cut 1 base from V and 2 bases from J; bases unmatched to any gene: 9. The CDR3 DNA reads TGTGCCAGCAGCTTGATACTAGCGGCCTGGTCCACAGATACGCAGTATTTT. As protein: CASSLILAAWSTDTQYF.

This chain joins TRBV5-1 and TRBJ2-2, with D possibly matching TRBD1 (6 bases). The CDR3 contains 15 residues. CDR1 SGHRS and CDR2 YFSETQ come from the germline V gene. Trimming stripped 6 bases from V and 6 bases from J, with 18 bases between. The DNA for the CDR3 is TGCGCCAGCACCCCCAGGGACATTGGGGCCGGGGAGCTGTTTTTT. This sequence encodes CASTPRDIGAGELFF.

The V gene is TRBV5-1, the J gene TRBJ2-5; TRBD2 is a possible D gene (6 bases). CDR1 is SGHRS, CDR2 YFSETQ, per germline. This CDR3 is built from 12 residues. V dropped 8 bases and J dropped 4 bases, with 12 bases sitting between them. CDR3: CASGGTSETQYF. The CDR3 DNA is TGCGCCAGTGGGGGGACTTCAGAGACCCAGTACTTC.

V gene TRBV2 combines with J gene TRBJ2-7; 11 bases are shared with TRBD2. The CDR3 length is 12 residues. Germline loops: CDR1 SNHLY, CDR2 FYNNEI. V gave up 8 bases and J gave up 3 bases; unmatched junction bases: 0. CDR3 protein: CASGLAGYEQYF. In DNA, the CDR3 is TGTGCCAGCGGACTAGCGGGCTACGAGCAGTACTTC.

The chain couples TRBV28 to TRBJ2-6; D unclear. This CDR3 is 15 amino acids long. Germline values: CDR1 MDHEN, CDR2 SYDVKM. V was trimmed by 3 bases and J by 0 bases, leaving 6 bases between them. CDR3 coding DNA: TGTGCCAGCAGTTTGGCTTTCTCTGGGGCCAACGTCCTGACTTTC. This translates into CASSLAFSGANVLTF.

This chain uses TRBV5-6 with TRBJ2-7, with D hard to call. V was shortened by 4 bases and J by 0 bases, with 14 bases between the two germline ends. This CDR3 contains 15 residues. CDR1 and CDR2 from the germline V gene are SGHDT and YYEEEE. CDR3 amino acids: CASSPGRLTSYEQYF. The CDR3 DNA reads TGTGCCAGCAGCCCTGGAAGACTCACCTCCTACGAGCAGTACTTC.

The rearrangement links TRBV11-2 to TRBJ1-4, with D possibly being TRBD1 (6 bases). The germline gives CDR1 SGHAT, CDR2 FQNNGV. This CDR3 comprises 16 residues. V lost 2 bases and J lost 8, with 18 bases in between. The CDR3 region is CASSLSIDRKGEKLFF. CDR3 in DNA: TGTGCCAGCAGCTTATCCATCGACAGGAAGGGGGAAAAACTGTTTTTT.

This rearrangement joins TRBV18 to TRBJ2-5; 8 bases map to TRBD1. The germline CDR1 and CDR2 sequences are KGHSH and LQKENI. V dropped 4 bases and J dropped 1; count of bases not matched to a gene: 2. CDR3 length: 14 residues. Here the CDR3 DNA reads TGTGCCAGCTCACGGGGACAGGCCCAAGAGACCCAGTACTTC. Amino acids: CASSRGQAQETQYF.

Only one count was recorded for this clone. The V and J genes are TRBV19 and TRBJ1-5, with D maybe TRBD1 (5 bases). This CDR3 has 14 residues. Germline V gives CDR1 LNHDA, CDR2 SQIVND (reference sequence). V lost 3 bases, J lost 3 bases, and 9 bases lay in between. The CDR3 is CASSIGGFNQPQHF. In DNA form, the CDR3 reads TGTGCCAGTAGTATTGGGGGTTTCAATCAGCCCCAGCATTTT.

The chain couples TRBV19 to TRBJ1-2, with TRBD1 matching over 10 bases. The CDR3 totals 15 residues. V lost 9 bases, J lost 5 bases, and 12 bases stayed unmatched. The germline V gene encodes CDR1 LNHDA and CDR2 SQIVND (reference sequence). The CDR3 loop reads CASKERTGGGYGYTF. CDR3 coding DNA: TGTGCCAGCAAGGAGCGGACAGGGGGAGGGTATGGCTACACCTTC.

The chain uses TRBV10-3 and TRBJ1-1; D gene unclear. The CDR3 extends over 14 amino acids. The V and J ends lost 2 bases and 2 bases respectively, with 9 bases between them. Germline loops: CDR1 ENHRY, CDR2 SYGVKD. The CDR3 sequence is CAISELETNTEAFF. CDR3 coding DNA: TGTGCCATCAGTGAGCTTGAAACCAACACTGAAGCTTTCTTT.

The chain carries TRBV29-1 and TRBJ2-6; 11 bases match TRBD1. This CDR3 region has 16 residues. Losses at the gene ends were 7 bases for V and 1 base for J; bases not matched to a gene: 6. Germline CDR1 and CDR2: SQVTM and ANQGSEA. The DNA for the CDR3 is TGCAGCGCCTACGGACAGGGGGCATCTGGGGCCAACGTCCTGACTTTC. Translating it yields CSAYGQGASGANVLTF.

This clone was seen only once. In DNA form, the CDR3 reads TGTGCCAGCAGCTTAATTTGGTCCACAACGGTGCTGTTTTTT. It specifies CASSLIWSTTVLFF. The genes are TRBV11-2 and TRBJ2-2; D is undetermined. The CDR3 covers 14 residues. Germline CDR1 reads SGHAT; CDR2 reads FQNNGV. With 2 bases removed from V and 13 bases from J, the gap between germline ends came to 17 bases.

This clone was counted once. The J gene is TRBJ2-3, the V gene TRBV18; D not certain. V was cut by 3 bases and J by 2 bases, with 0 bases left in between. This CDR3 has 11 amino acids. CDR1 is KGHSH, CDR2 LQKENI, per germline. The CDR3 DNA is TGTGCCAGCTCACCCACAGATACGCAGTATTTT. Translation gives CASSPTDTQYF.

This sequence joins TRBV30 and TRBJ2-1, with TRBD2 matching 12 bases. The trim removed 3 bases at V and 9 bases at J, leaving 12 bases unmatched. The CDR3 totals 16 residues. Per the germline V gene, CDR1 is GTSNPN and CDR2 is SVGIG (reference sequence). The CDR3, as DNA: TGTGCCTGGAGAGGCCTCCTAGCGGGGGGGCAAGTTGAGCAGTTCTTC. Translating gives CAWRGLLAGGQVEQFF.

This chain connects TRBV2 to TRBJ2-1; 10 nucleotides match TRBD2. V was clipped by 6 bases and J by 3 bases; unmatched bases: 8. The CDR3 covers 16 residues. Germline V lookup: CDR1 SNHLY, CDR2 FYNNEI. CDR3 DNA sequence: TGTGCCAGCAGGGCACTAGCGGGGAGTTACTACAATGAGCAGTTCTTC. Its protein is CASRALAGSYYNEQFF.

V and J are TRBV7-2 and TRBJ2-1; D remains ambiguous. Germline lookup yields CDR1 SGHTA and CDR2 FQGNSA. V lost 5 bases and J 8 bases, leaving 22 bases between the germline ends. The CDR3 sequence is 16 residues long. The CDR3 DNA reads as TGTGCCAGCAGCAACATCCTAGAGGCCCCTTTGGATGAGCAGTTCTTC. This sequence encodes CASSNILEAPLDEQFF.